These T cell receptor beta chains were read from a single sample in a study of cytomegalovirus exposure and HLA in healthy donors. Libraries were prepared by immunoSEQ multiplex PCR; TCRdb keeps only in-frame clonotypes and omits some of them. Of about 140,000 clones listed, 75% to 80% were seen once; the top ten hold about 2.2%. Sequenced sample: PBMCs. The source of these receptors is a woman in her late teens or twenties in good health and CMV-seropositive. CDR3s include the opening cysteine and the closing phenylalanine or tryptophan. The D gene is left open where the match is weak. Clone size is shown for a subset of rows, as once, few, many or a class of expanded clone.

d_call clone_size j_call v_call cdr3_aa cdr3_nt
TRBD1 few TRBJ1-6 TRBV7-9 CASSLGTGMNSPLHF TGTGCCAGCAGCCTAGGGACAGGGATGAATTCACCCCTCCACTTT
NA NA TRBJ2-1 TRBV14 CASSRVTGNYNEQFF TGTGCCAGCAGCCGAGTGACGGGGAACTACAATGAGCAGTTCTTC
TRBD1 NA TRBJ1-1 TRBV7-8 CASSARQGPKAFF TGTGCCAGCAGCGCCCGACAGGGACCAAAAGCTTTCTTT
TRBD2 few TRBJ2-3 TRBV2 CASTSGGVIRDTQYF TGTGCCAGCACTAGCGGGGGTGTAATAAGGGATACGCAGTATTTT
TRBD2 once TRBJ2-5 TRBV28 CASSKSGGVIETQYF TGTGCCAGCAGCAAGAGCGGGGGGGTTATTGAGACCCAGTACTTC
NA once TRBJ2-7 TRBV6-1 CAITEWTYTYEQYF TGTGCCATTACTGAGTGGACATACACCTACGAGCAGTACTTC
NA NA TRBJ2-1 TRBV11-2 CASSPGLLYNEQFF TGTGCCAGCAGCCCGGGACTTCTCTACAATGAGCAGTTCTTC
TRBD2 NA TRBJ2-3 TRBV7-7 CASSRGGGSGVTDTQYF TGTGCCAGCAGCCGAGGTGGGGGTAGCGGGGTCACAGATACGCAGTATTTT
NA NA TRBJ1-2 TRBV28 CASSLFGEGYTF TGTGCCAGCAGTTTATTCGGGGAGGGCTACACCTTC
TRBD2 NA TRBJ2-3 TRBV5-1 CASSLGNSGGDTQYF TGCGCCAGCAGCTTGGGTAATAGCGGGGGGGATACGCAGTATTTT
NA NA TRBJ1-5 TRBV2 CASSRGYSNQPQHF TGTGCCAGCAGTCGGGGTTATAGCAATCAGCCCCAGCATTTT
TRBD1 NA TRBJ1-4 TRBV19 CASRSGQQQEKLFF TGTGCCAGTAGATCGGGACAGCAACAAGAAAAACTGTTTTTT
NA NA TRBJ2-2 TRBV6-1 CASSPTGDTGELFF TGTGCCAGCAGCCCGACAGGCGACACCGGGGAGCTGTTTTTT
TRBD1 NA TRBJ1-2 TRBV10-3 CAIKGQGDNYGYTF TGTGCCATCAAAGGACAGGGGGATAACTATGGCTACACCTTC
NA NA TRBJ1-1 TRBV20-1 CSATKQGAFF TGCAGTGCCACCAAACAGGGAGCTTTCTTT
NA once TRBJ2-4 TRBV5-1 CASSLAGVGQYF TGCGCCAGCAGCTTGGCAGGGGTCGGACAGTACTTC
NA NA TRBJ1-2 TRBV18 CASSPRGGDGYTF TGTGCCAGCTCACCGAGAGGGGGAGATGGCTACACCTTC
NA few TRBJ2-1 TRBV25-1 CASSGLAHNEQFF TGTGCCAGCAGTGGATTGGCACACAATGAGCAGTTCTTC
NA NA TRBJ1-4 TRBV2 CASSEALGLGGEKLFF TGTGCCAGCAGTGAAGCTCTAGGGCTAGGGGGTGAAAAACTGTTTTTT
TRBD1 NA TRBJ1-2 TRBV7-8 CASSFLDRGPGYTF TGTGCCAGCAGCTTTTTGGACAGGGGGCCCGGCTACACCTTC
TRBD1 NA TRBJ1-3 TRBV9 CASSVGARGNFGNTIYF TGTGCCAGCAGCGTAGGGGCCAGGGGGAATTTCGGAAACACCATATATTTT
TRBD1 NA TRBJ2-1 TRBV10-2 CASSGTGVYNEQFF TGCGCCAGCAGCGGGACAGGGGTCTACAATGAGCAGTTCTTC
TRBD2 NA TRBJ2-5 TRBV9 CASSASSGGGQETQYF TGTGCCAGCAGCGCCTCCAGCGGGGGGGGCCAAGAGACCCAGTACTTC
NA NA TRBJ1-5 TRBV6-5 CASSHNQPQHF TGTGCCAGCAGTCACAATCAGCCCCAGCATTTT
NA NA TRBJ2-2 TRBV14 CASSPRQPLDTGELFF TGTGCCAGCAGCCCACGACAGCCTCTGGACACCGGGGAGCTGTTTTTT
TRBD1 NA TRBJ1-1 TRBV7-6 CASSPGGNTEAFF TGTGCCAGCAGCCCAGGGGGGAACACTGAAGCTTTCTTT
TRBD1 NA TRBJ1-2 TRBV7-9 CASSLIGTGGYGYTF TGTGCCAGCAGCTTAATCGGGACAGGGGGCTATGGCTACACCTTC
TRBD1 NA TRBJ1-1 TRBV28 CASSSNSRDRGPEAFF TGTGCCAGCAGTTCCAATAGCCGGGACAGGGGGCCTGAAGCTTTCTTT
NA once TRBJ2-1 TRBV5-1 CASSRTDSYNEQFF TGCGCCAGCAGCCGGACAGACTCCTACAATGAGCAGTTCTTC
NA NA TRBJ2-7 TRBV7-2 CASSLLYREDEQYF TGTGCCAGCAGCTTACTATACAGGGAAGACGAGCAGTACTTC
TRBD1 once TRBJ2-1 TRBV30 CAWGPGQGANEQFF TGTGCCTGGGGACCGGGACAGGGTGCCAATGAGCAGTTCTTC
TRBD2 NA TRBJ2-2 TRBV6-1 CASSATSGDTGELFF TGTGCCAGCAGTGCGACTAGCGGGGACACCGGGGAGCTGTTTTTT